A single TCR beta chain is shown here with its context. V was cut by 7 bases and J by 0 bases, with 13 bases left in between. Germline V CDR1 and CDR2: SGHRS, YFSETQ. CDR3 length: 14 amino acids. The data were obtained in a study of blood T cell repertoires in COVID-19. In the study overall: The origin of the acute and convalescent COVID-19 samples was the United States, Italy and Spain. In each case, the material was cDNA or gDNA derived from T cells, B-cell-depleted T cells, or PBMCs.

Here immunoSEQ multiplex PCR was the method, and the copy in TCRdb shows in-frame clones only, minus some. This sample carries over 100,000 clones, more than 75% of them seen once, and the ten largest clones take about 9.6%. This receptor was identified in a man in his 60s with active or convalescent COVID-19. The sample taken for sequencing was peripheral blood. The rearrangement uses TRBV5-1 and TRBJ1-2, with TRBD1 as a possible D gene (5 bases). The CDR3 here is CASSGPVANYGYTF. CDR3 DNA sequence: TGCGCCAGCTCAGGGCCTGTTGCTAACTATGGCTACACCTTC.